These 24 T cell receptor beta chains were sequenced from one sample in a study of early T cells in non-severe SARS-CoV-2 infection. From the 5' RACE reads, TCRdb called clonotypes with MiXCR, one entry per CDR3 protein. The sample has about 42,000 distinct CDR3 sequences; around 7% are singletons. The sequenced material came from whole blood. These receptors were obtained from an adult who was a healthcare worker with PCR-confirmed SARS-CoV-2 infection or an uninfected control (not recorded which).

The V call is TRBV12-3 or TRBV12-4, the J call TRBJ2-3; D is unresolved. CDR3 length: 12 residues. V shed 5 bases and J shed 6 bases, with 9 bases lying between them. The CDR3 loop reads CASSLRSDTQYF. The CDR3 DNA sequence: TGTGCCAGCAGTCTAAGGAGTGATACGCAGTATTTT.

This chain uses TRBV4-3 with TRBJ2-7; 8 bases are a match to TRBD1. The CDR3 totals 16 residues. The junction had 5 bases not matched to a gene; V was cut back by 0 bases and J by 1 base. CDR1 is LGHNA and CDR2 is YSLEER in the germline V gene. The CDR3 reads CASSQDPGQGSYEQYF. The CDR3 bases are TGCGCCAGCAGCCAAGATCCCGGACAGGGATCCTACGAGCAGTACTTC.

This clonotype came up a few times. The CDR3 protein is CASSPPGPLTAQYF. As DNA, the CDR3 is TGTGCCAGCAGTCCGCCAGGGCCCCTAACCGCCCAGTACTTC. The chain carries TRBV12-3 or TRBV12-4 and TRBJ2-7; maybe TRBD1 (5 bases). V lost 5 bases, J lost 10 bases, and 21 bases lay in between. The CDR3 sequence is 14 residues long.

This chain links TRBV12-3 or TRBV12-4 with TRBJ2-4, with a weak D call TRBD1 (7 bases). The CDR3 loop spans 13 amino acids. The ends were cut back, 6 bases at V and 5 bases at J, with 11 bases in the middle. DNA for the CDR3: TGTGCCAGCAGCCGCGGGACAGAAAACATTCAGTACTTC. This sequence encodes CASSRGTENIQYF.

This clonotype was picked up many times. The V and J genes are TRBV11-2 and TRBJ2-2; tentatively, D is TRBD2 (6 bases). There are 15 residues in the CDR3. Trimming took off 3 bases at V and 2 bases at J, with 10 bases between the two ends. Per the germline V gene, CDR1 is SGHAT and CDR2 is FQNNGV. Here the CDR3 reads CASSFRGFNTGELFF. CDR3 coding DNA: TGTGCCAGCAGCTTCCGGGGGTTTAACACCGGGGAGCTGTTTTTT.

This clonotype was seen only a few times. V gene TRBV7-2 combines with J gene TRBJ2-5, with D possibly TRBD2 on 5 matching bases. V dropped 5 bases and J dropped 5 bases, with 12 bases sitting between them. The germline V gene has CDR1 SGHTA and CDR2 FQGNSA. This CDR3 comprises 13 residues. This CDR3 reads CASSPQLVETQYF. The CDR3 bases are TGTGCCAGCAGCCCCCAACTAGTGGAGACCCAGTACTTC. The full variable domain, completed using reference TRBV7-2 and TRBJ2-5, is GAGVSQSPSNKVTEKGKDVELRCDPISGHTALYWYRQSLGQGLEFLIYFQGNSAPDKSGLPSDRFSAERTGGSVSTLTIQRTQQEDSAVYLCASSPQLVETQYFGPGTRLLVL.

The genes are TRBV18 and TRBJ2-7; D is unclear. This CDR3 has 14 amino acids. CDR1 is KGHSH and CDR2 is LQKENI in the germline V gene. V was shortened by 5 bases and J by 0 bases, with 11 bases between the two germline ends. In DNA, the CDR3 is TGTGCCAGCTCAGGCAACCAATACTCCTACGAGCAGTACTTC. Protein: CASSGNQYSYEQYF. Full variable domain (rest looked up from reference TRBV18 and TRBJ2-7): NAGVMQNPRHLVRRRGQEARLRCSPMKGHSHVYWYRQLPEEGLKFMVYLQKENIIDESGMPKERFSAEFPKEGPSILRIQQVVRGDSAAYFCASSGNQYSYEQYFGPGTRLTVT.

The sample holds many counts of this clonotype. The chain couples TRBV6-1 to TRBJ1-2; D perhaps matches TRBD1 (5 bases). The CDR3 loop spans 14 amino acids. The V and J ends lost 2 bases and 7 bases respectively, with 14 bases between them. Germline V gene data show CDR1 as MNHNS and CDR2 as SASEGT. The CDR3 DNA is TGTGCCAGCAGTGAATTGGGGGAAAAGTTTGGCTACACCTTC. Translation: CASSELGEKFGYTF.

This clonotype was detected only a few times. The chain joins TRBV27 to TRBJ1-5; maybe TRBD1 (6 bases). V was trimmed by 8 bases and J by 5 bases, leaving 16 bases between them. The CDR3 sequence is 14 residues long. The V gene's germline CDR1 is MNHEY and CDR2 SMNVEV (reference sequence). CDR3 loop: CASQGGGRHQPQHF. DNA for the CDR3: TGTGCCAGCCAAGGAGGGGGAAGACATCAGCCCCAGCATTTT.

This clonotype showed up many times. The rearrangement uses TRBV7-2 and TRBJ2-7; possibly TRBD1 for D (6 bases). The germline V gene has CDR1 SGHTA and CDR2 FQGNSA. The CDR3 consists of 15 residues. V lost 4 bases and J lost 0, with 13 bases in between. CDR3 nucleotides: TGTGCCAGCAGCTCCGGACAGAAGATCTCCTACGAGCAGTACTTC. Its protein product is CASSSGQKISYEQYF.

The table lists this clonotype with a few counts. This chain joins TRBV6-5 and TRBJ1-3; no clear D. Germline values: CDR1 MNHEY, CDR2 SVGAGI. CDR3 length: 14 amino acids. Trimming shortened V by 2 bases and J by 4 bases, and 9 bases separated the two germline ends. CDR3 loop: CASSYGKGGNTIYF. The CDR3 DNA is TGTGCCAGCAGTTACGGGAAAGGGGGAAACACCATATATTTT.

The J gene is TRBJ2-5, the V gene TRBV11-1; TRBD2 aligns across 13 bases. The junction had 4 bases not matched to a gene; V was cut back by 6 bases and J by 0 bases. This CDR3 is built from 16 residues. Germline V gene lookup returns CDR1 SGHAT and CDR2 FQDESV (reference sequence). The CDR3 sequence is CASRLGTSGDQETQYF. CDR3 bases: TGTGCCAGCAGGTTGGGGACTAGCGGGGACCAAGAGACCCAGTACTTC.

The gene calls are TRBV10-3 and TRBJ2-1; D not resolved. This CDR3 comprises 13 residues. Trimming pared 9 bases from V and 0 bases from J, leaving 9 bases between. Germline V gene data show CDR1 as ENHRY and CDR2 as SYGVKD. Here the CDR3 DNA reads TGTGCCATAAGCCAGAGCTCCTACAATGAGCAGTTCTTC. This translates into CAISQSSYNEQFF.

This clonotype occurred a few times. The V gene is TRBV27, the J gene TRBJ1-4, with a possible D match to TRBD1 (6 bases). Trimming removed 5 bases at V and 12 bases at J, with 22 bases between. The CDR3 is made up of 15 amino acids. Germline-derived CDR1 and CDR2 are MNHEY and SMNVEV (reference sequence). CDR3 nucleotide sequence: TGTGCCAGCAGTGGATACAGGGTAGGCCGCTTGGAACTGTTTTTT. It is translated as CASSGYRVGRLELFF.

This clonotype ranks as medium-sized. The chain couples TRBV28 to TRBJ1-1; D may be TRBD1 (5 bases). The V end lost 4 bases, the J end lost 3 bases, and 12 bases lay between the germline ends. There are 14 residues in the CDR3. Germline V CDR1 and CDR2: MDHEN, SYDVKM. CDR3 protein: CASSSQGWDTEAFF. The CDR3 DNA follows: TGTGCCAGCAGTTCCCAGGGTTGGGACACTGAAGCTTTCTTT.

This clonotype was counted only a few times. The gene calls are TRBV12-3 or TRBV12-4 and TRBJ1-1; perhaps TRBD1 as D (6 bases). The CDR3 has 14 residues. Trimming pared 3 bases from V and 6 bases from J, leaving 14 bases between. The CDR3: CASSFVQGYAEAFF. The CDR3 DNA sequence: TGTGCCAGCAGTTTTGTACAGGGATACGCTGAAGCTTTCTTT.

The chain joins TRBV20-1 to TRBJ2-3; D is undetermined. Germline assignment: CDR1 DFQATT and CDR2 SNEGSKA (reference sequence). V lost 0 bases and J 5 bases, leaving 12 bases between the germline ends. This CDR3 is 14 amino acids long. DNA of the CDR3: TGCAGTGCTAGAGATTATCAAGCTAAAGATACGCAGTATTTT. This gives the protein CSARDYQAKDTQYF.

This clonotype showed up many times. This chain connects TRBV7-2 to TRBJ2-3; 7 nucleotides align to TRBD1. Germline trimming cut 1 base from V and 2 bases from J; bases unmatched to any gene: 3. This CDR3 is 15 amino acids long. Germline CDR1 and CDR2: SGHTA and FQGNSA. DNA of the CDR3: TGTGCCAGCAGCTTAGGGACAGGCTACACAGATACGCAGTATTTT. As protein: CASSLGTGYTDTQYF.

The chain employs TRBV13 and TRBJ2-2, with 10 bases identical to TRBD2. CDR3 size: 15 residues. The junction had 1 base not matched to a gene; V was cut back by 5 bases and J by 1 base. Germline assignment: CDR1 PRHDT and CDR2 FYEKMQ (reference sequence). The chain's CDR3 is CASSPSGGNTGELFF. In DNA form, the CDR3 reads TGTGCCAGCAGCCCTAGCGGGGGGAACACCGGGGAGCTGTTTTTT.

This clonotype was counted only a few times. This sequence joins TRBV5-5 and TRBJ2-7; TRBD1 aligns across 8 bases. CDR3 length equals 14 residues. Germline values: CDR1 SGHKS, CDR2 YYEKEE (reference sequence). Trimming took 4 bases from V and 6 from J; bases not matched to a gene: 9. DNA for the CDR3: TGTGCCAGCAGCCTCCGGACAGGGTTAAGCGAGCAGTACTTC. It translates to CASSLRTGLSEQYF. The full variable domain, its missing parts supplied by reference TRBV5-5 and TRBJ2-7, is DAGVTQSPTHLIKTRGQQVTLRCSPISGHKSVSWYQQVLGQGPQFIFQYYEKEERGRGNFPDRFSARQFPNYSSELNVNALLLGDSALYLCASSLRTGLSEQYFGPGTRLTVT.

This clonotype has a count of ten or more. The gene calls are TRBV29-1 and TRBJ2-2; TRBD1 matches 7 bases. The germline V gene encodes CDR1 SQVTM and CDR2 ANQGSEA. CDR3 length equals 13 residues. V was pared by 1 base and J by 6 bases, with 2 bases of the junction left unmatched. For the CDR3, the DNA is TGCAGCGTTGAAGGGCAGGGGGCCGGGGAGCTGTTTTTT. It specifies CSVEGQGAGELFF.

The rearrangement links TRBV7-9 to TRBJ1-2; 9 bases are a match to TRBD1. The J segment lost 4 bases and the V segment lost 4 bases, leaving 4 bases of the junction unmatched. The CDR3 loop spans 14 amino acids. CDR1 SEHNR and CDR2 FQNEAQ come from the germline V gene (reference sequence). The CDR3 protein is CASSSRGQGYGYTF. CDR3 DNA: TGTGCCAGCAGCTCGAGGGGACAGGGCTATGGCTACACCTTC.

This clonotype turned up a few times. J is TRBJ1-4 and V is TRBV5-5; D is perhaps TRBD1 (6 bases). V was pared by 4 bases and J by 2 bases, with 12 bases between. CDR1 and CDR2 (germline): SGHKS, YYEKEE (reference sequence). This CDR3 region has 15 residues. As DNA, the CDR3 is TGTGCCAGCAGCCACAGGGTTGGGACTAATGAAAAACTGTTTTTT. Its protein product is CASSHRVGTNEKLFF.

There are many counts of this clonotype. The rearrangement joins TRBV2 to TRBJ2-3; 10 bases fit TRBD2. The V segment lost 6 bases and the J segment 6 bases; nucleotides outside the gene matches: 12. Looked up from germline, CDR1 is SNHLY and CDR2 is FYNNEI. The CDR3 has 16 residues. The chain's CDR3 is CASRMGPSGGGDTQYF. CDR3 DNA: TGTGCCAGCAGGATGGGGCCTAGCGGGGGTGGGGATACGCAGTATTTT.